One and the same sample provided the 21 T cell receptor beta chains below, sequenced in a study of blood T cell repertoires in COVID-19. Generated by immunoSEQ multiplex PCR, the TCRdb table keeps only in-frame clones and is missing some. Among about 250,000 clones listed, 79% were seen once. What was sequenced was peripheral blood. The receptors were gathered from a woman between 40 and 55 years old with active or convalescent COVID-19.

The chain is built from TRBV7-2 and TRBJ1-2; 10 nucleotides line up with TRBD1. CDR3 size: 15 residues. Germline trimming cut 3 bases from V and 7 bases from J; bases unmatched to any gene: 8. The germline V gene encodes CDR1 SGHTA and CDR2 FQGNSA. DNA of the CDR3: TGTGCCAGCAGCTTGGGGGGACAGGGGAGGGGTGGCTACACCTTC. This codes for CASSLGGQGRGGYTF. Looking up the rest from reference TRBV7-2 and TRBJ1-2 gives the full variable domain: GAGVSQSPSNKVTEKGKDVELRCDPISGHTALYWYRQSLGQGLEFLIYFQGNSAPDKSGLPSDRFSAERTGGSVSTLTIQRTQQEDSAVYLCASSLGGQGRGGYTFGSGTRLTVV.

This chain's CDR3 is CASSSRGTPNTGELFF. CDR3 DNA: TGCGCCAGCAGCTCCCGGGGGACGCCGAACACCGGGGAGCTGTTTTTT. This chain uses TRBV5-1 with TRBJ2-2, with a weak D call TRBD2 (6 bases). CDR1 is SGHRS and CDR2 is YFSETQ in the germline V gene. Trimming took 3 bases from V and 0 from J, leaving 12 bases between them. CDR3 length equals 16 residues.

This chain connects TRBV11-3 to TRBJ1-1, with 8 nucleotides matching TRBD1. CDR1 and CDR2 from the germline V gene are SGHNT and YENEEA. This CDR3 has 18 residues. V was clipped by 4 bases and J by 4 bases; unmatched bases: 17. The CDR3 nucleotides read TGTGCCAGCAGCTCCCGTAGCCCTCGACAGGGGTCGAGCACTGAAGCTTTCTTT. Residues: CASSSRSPRQGSSTEAFF.

This sequence joins TRBV27 and TRBJ2-7, with 10 bases fitting TRBD1. This CDR3 is 16 amino acids long. J gave up 2 bases and V 0 bases, and 4 bases lay outside the gene matches. Per germline, CDR1 MNHEY and CDR2 SMNVEV (reference sequence). CDR3 in DNA: TGTGCCAGCAGTTTATCGTGGGACAGGGGTCCCTACGAGCAGTACTTC. Encoded protein: CASSLSWDRGPYEQYF.

The chain has TRBV5-1 and TRBJ2-7; 8 bases agree with TRBD1. The germline gives CDR1 SGHRS, CDR2 YFSETQ. The CDR3 spans 15 residues. V trimming: 0 bases; J trimming: 2 bases; junction bases outside the gene matches: 4. The DNA for the CDR3 is TGCGCCAGCAGCTTGGCAGGGGGCGCCGCCTACGAGCAGTACTTC. Translating it yields CASSLAGGAAYEQYF.

On this clone: Other DNA sequences in the same sample also yield this CDR3. V and J are TRBV5-1 and TRBJ2-3, with 7 bases matching TRBD1. Germline trimming cut 1 base from V and 0 bases from J; bases unmatched to any gene: 2. The length of the CDR3 is 15 residues. Per germline, CDR1 SGHRS and CDR2 YFSETQ. The CDR3 is CASSLYRGSTDTQYF. CDR3 DNA: TGCGCCAGCAGCTTGTACAGGGGTAGCACAGATACGCAGTATTTT.

The rearrangement links TRBV3-1 (or the pseudogene TRBV3-2) to TRBJ2-5; TRBD2 matches 14 bases. Per the germline V gene, CDR1 is LGHDT and CDR2 is YNNKEL (reference sequence). Trimming removed 4 bases from V and 0 bases from J; junction bases left unmatched: 7. The CDR3 sequence is 18 residues long. The CDR3: CASSLGLAGGQYQETQYF. CDR3 sequence (DNA): TGTGCCAGCAGCCTAGGACTAGCGGGGGGACAGTACCAAGAGACCCAGTACTTC.

The chain recombines TRBV6-4 with TRBJ1-2; no definite D call. Germline loops: CDR1 MRHNA, CDR2 SNTAGT. This CDR3 spans 9 amino acids. Trimming took 9 bases from V and 6 from J, leaving 5 bases between them. The CDR3 DNA sequence: TGTGCCAGATCCGATGGCTACACCTTC. Protein product: CARSDGYTF.

This clone appeared a few times. The chain is built from TRBV5-6 and TRBJ1-1, with TRBD1 identical over 10 bases. This CDR3 spans 17 amino acids. Germline CDR1 is SGHDT and CDR2 is YYEEEE. V lost 5 bases to trimming and J lost 4 bases; unmatched junction nucleotides: 14. CDR3 nucleotide sequence: TGTGCCAGCAGTTGGGACAGGGGCCAACACTCTGGCACTGAAGCTTTCTTT. Amino acids: CASSWDRGQHSGTEAFF.

This rearrangement joins TRBV2 to TRBJ1-5; D call uncertain. Germline CDR1 is SNHLY and CDR2 is FYNNEI. Trimming left V 3 bases short and J 7 bases short, with 22 bases between. The CDR3 runs 17 residues. The CDR3 region has the DNA TGTGCCAGCAGTGAGGGGAGGAGGACCTCAGCCAGCCAGCCCCAGCATTTT. Translated, it gives CASSEGRRTSASQPQHF.

The V and J genes are TRBV7-9 and TRBJ1-4, with unresolved D. The CDR3 length is 14 residues. V was trimmed by 5 bases and J by 5 bases, leaving 12 bases between them. Germline loops: CDR1 SEHNR, CDR2 FQNEAQ (reference sequence). The CDR3 bases are TGTGCCAGCAGCCGAGCGACTGCCAATGAAAAACTGTTTTTT. Its protein product is CASSRATANEKLFF. Variable domain in full (rest from reference TRBV7-9 and TRBJ1-4): DTGVSQNPRHKITKRGQNVTFRCDPISEHNRLYWYRQTLGQGPEFLTYFQNEAQLEKSRLLSDRFSAERPKGSFSTLEIQRTEQGDSAMYLCASSRATANEKLFFGSGTQLSVL.

CDR3: CASSRDINTGELFF. In DNA, the CDR3 is TGTGCCAGCAGTCGGGACATAAACACCGGGGAGCTGTTTTTT. This chain uses TRBV6-5 with TRBJ2-2, with a tentative D call TRBD1 (6 bases). The germline V and J ends were trimmed by 5 bases and 2 bases, with 9 bases remaining between them. In germline, CDR1 is MNHEY, CDR2 SVGAGI. The length of the CDR3 is 14 residues.

The chain couples TRBV25-1 to TRBJ2-7; D ambiguous. The germline CDR1 and CDR2 sequences are MGHDK and SYGVNS. The V gene lost 2 bases and the J gene lost 4 bases, with 9 bases spanning the gap. The CDR3 runs 13 residues. CDR3 region: CASSEQVFYEQYF. CDR3 nucleotides: TGTGCCAGCAGTGAACAGGTTTTTTACGAGCAGTACTTC.

This clone appeared a few times. CDR3 loop: CASSSSLVRQPQHF. The DNA for the CDR3 is TGTGCCAGCAGTTCGTCCTTGGTCAGACAGCCCCAGCATTTT. The chain joins TRBV27 to TRBJ1-5; D is ambiguous. CDR3 length: 14 residues. Trimming took off 4 bases at V and 7 bases at J, with 14 bases between the two ends. Per germline, CDR1 MNHEY and CDR2 SMNVEV (reference sequence).

This clone was picked up many times. The CDR3 reads CASSQDRGANYGYTF. CDR3 nucleotide sequence: TGTGCCAGCAGCCAAGATCGGGGGGCTAACTATGGCTACACCTTC. This sequence joins TRBV4-2 and TRBJ1-2; weak D call: TRBD1 (5 bases). V lost 0 bases, J lost 0 bases, and 8 bases lay in between. The CDR3 is 15 residues long. Looked up from germline, CDR1 is LGHNA and CDR2 is YNFKEQ.

The gene calls are TRBV25-1 and TRBJ2-2; possible D gene TRBD1, 5 bases. The CDR3 consists of 12 residues. Trimming pared 11 bases from V and 5 bases from J, leaving 12 bases between. Germline CDR1 reads MGHDK; CDR2 reads SYGVNS. The CDR3 DNA reads TGTGCCGTTGGGGCCGGGACCGGGGAGCTGTTTTTT. It codes for CAVGAGTGELFF.

The rearrangement joins TRBV4-2 to TRBJ1-5, with 10 bases lining up with TRBD1. There are 16 residues in the CDR3. The ends lost 0 bases at V and 6 bases at J; junction bases unmatched: 5. CDR1 LGHNA and CDR2 YNFKEQ come from the germline V gene. CDR3: CASSQEGTGESQPQHF. DNA for the CDR3: TGTGCCAGCAGCCAAGAAGGGACAGGGGAGAGTCAGCCCCAGCATTTT.

This chain uses TRBV28 with TRBJ1-3, with TRBD1 matching over 8 bases. Germline V CDR1 and CDR2: MDHEN, SYDVKM. With 6 bases clipped from V and 4 bases from J, the junction kept 8 bases outside the gene matches. This CDR3 is 15 amino acids long. CDR3 residues: CASSRGTGGGNTIYF. Written as DNA, the CDR3 is TGTGCCAGCAGCCGCGGGACAGGAGGAGGAAACACCATATATTTT.

This clone was seen only a few times. The CDR3 here is CASSRPGQELHYGYTF. Here the CDR3 DNA reads TGTGCCAGCAGCCGCCCGGGACAGGAGCTACACTATGGCTACACCTTC. This chain joins TRBV5-6 and TRBJ1-2; TRBD1 agrees at 8 bases. This CDR3 has 16 amino acids. V was pared by 4 bases and J by 3 bases, with 11 bases of the junction left unmatched. Germline V CDR1 and CDR2: SGHDT, YYEEEE. The full variable domain, completed using reference TRBV5-6 and TRBJ1-2, is DAGVTQSPTHLIKTRGQQVTLRCSPKSGHDTVSWYQQALGQGPQFIFQYYEEEERQRGNFPDRFSGHQFPNYSSELNVNALLLGDSALYLCASSRPGQELHYGYTFGSGTRLTVV.

The chain uses TRBV5-1 and TRBJ1-6; the match to TRBD1 covers 9 bases. J gave up 9 bases and V 3 bases, and 1 base lay outside the gene matches. The CDR3 contains 13 residues. CDR1 SGHRS and CDR2 YFSETQ come from the germline V gene. The DNA for the CDR3 is TGCGCCAGCAGCTACAGGGGGCTTTCACCCCTCCACTTT. Protein product: CASSYRGLSPLHF.

V and J are TRBV6-5 and TRBJ1-4; 9 bases are a match to TRBD1. The CDR3 consists of 15 residues. Per the germline V gene, CDR1 is MNHEY and CDR2 is SVGAGI. The V segment lost 6 bases and the J segment 4 bases; nucleotides outside the gene matches: 6. CDR3 region: CASRWTGANNEKLFF. The CDR3 DNA reads as TGTGCCAGCAGATGGACAGGGGCTAATAATGAAAAACTGTTTTTT.